One and the same sample provided the 5 T cell receptor beta chains below, sequenced in a study of beta chain features in type 1 diabetes. TCRB transcripts that were expressed got sequenced, as all of the isolated RNA had been reverse transcribed. TCRdb's copy holds only in-frame clones and misses some; the assay was immunoSEQ multiplex PCR. The sample lists about 660,000 clones, more than 12% seen once, with roughly 0.04% in the top ten. Study-wide results and limits: Significant though moderate, a shortening of TCRB CDR3s appeared in all four CD4+ subsets of Type 1 diabetes patients.

For these TCRs, the target antigens are not known. Sequencing input: naive CD4+ T cells from blood. The receptors were gathered from a man aged 18 to 30 with type 1 diabetes.

This chain connects TRBV7-9 to TRBJ2-5; D is possibly TRBD2 (7 bases). V lost 7 bases to trimming and J lost 0 bases, with 12 bases between them. The CDR3 sequence is 14 residues long. Germline lookup yields CDR1 SEHNR and CDR2 FQNEAQ (reference sequence). The CDR3 nucleotides read TGTGCCAGCATCAAGGGGGGGTACCAAGAGACCCAGTACTTC. It encodes CASIKGGYQETQYF.

The chain carries TRBV5-1 and TRBJ2-7, with TRBD2 identical over 8 bases. The germline V gene has CDR1 SGHRS and CDR2 YFSETQ. Trimming cost V 1 base and J 6 bases; bases outside gene matches: 9. The CDR3 loop spans 15 amino acids. The chain's CDR3 is CASSLSGTSYLEQYF. CDR3 bases: TGCGCCAGCAGCTTGTCTGGGACTAGTTACCTCGAGCAGTACTTC. The full variable domain, with the rest looked up from reference TRBV5-1 and TRBJ2-7, is KAGVTQTPRYLIKTRGQQVTLSCSPISGHRSVSWYQQTPGQGLQFLFEYFSETQRNKGNFPGRFSGRQFSNSRSEMNVSTLELGDSALYLCASSLSGTSYLEQYFGPGTRLTVT.

This clone turned up a few times. CDR3 sequence reads: CASSPSGSYEQYF. CDR3 in DNA: TGTGCCAGCAGTCCTAGCGGGAGCTACGAGCAGTACTTC. The chain uses TRBV6-5 and TRBJ2-7; 10 bases match TRBD2. Per germline, CDR1 MNHEY and CDR2 SVGAGI. V shed 5 bases and J 3 bases; nucleotides not matched to a gene: 1. CDR3 length: 13 residues.

The CDR3 protein is CASSVAPSGAGEQFF. CDR3 coding DNA: TGTGCCAGCAGCGTAGCTCCGAGCGGGGCTGGCGAGCAGTTCTTC. The chain joins TRBV9 to TRBJ2-1; TRBD2 matches 7 bases. This CDR3 comprises 15 residues. Germline V gives CDR1 SGDLS, CDR2 YYNGEE. After removal of 0 bases from V and 10 bases from J, the junction contained 10 bases not matched to a gene.

The chain links TRBV11-2 to TRBJ2-6; no firm D call. This CDR3 has 19 amino acids. Trimming stripped 0 bases from V and 0 bases from J, with 15 bases between. CDR1 and CDR2 from the germline V gene are SGHAT and FQNNGV. CDR3 bases: TGTGCCAGCAGCTTAGATTTGGCAGGTTTCCCCTCTGGGGCCAACGTCCTGACTTTC. Encoded protein: CASSLDLAGFPSGANVLTF.